The clone carrying this TCR beta chain was found once. This sample was taken from a study of blood T cell repertoires in COVID-19. Background on the study: T cells, B-cell-depleted T cells, or PBMCs provided the cDNA or gDNA that served as material.

The CDR3 consists of 16 residues. Trimming took 3 bases from V and 5 from J; bases not matched to a gene: 8. CDR1 and CDR2 from the germline V gene are LNHDA and SQIVND (reference sequence). Under the authors' procedure: The assay estimated nucleated cells by amplifying reference gene primers. TCRdb's copy holds only in-frame clones and misses some; the assay was immunoSEQ multiplex PCR. From that table come the V and J calls and clone size; the DNA was used to work out D and trimming. The profile shows about 90,000 clones, about 78% of them singletons. The TCR comes from a woman at least 80 years old with acute or convalescent COVID-19. Sequenced input: peripheral blood. The chain uses TRBV19 and TRBJ2-5, with 11 bases identical to TRBD2. Here the CDR3 reads CASSMWPSGGPETQYF. CDR3 sequence (DNA): TGTGCCAGTAGTATGTGGCCTAGCGGGGGGCCGGAGACCCAGTACTTC.